A selection of T cell receptor beta chains follows, all from one sample in a study of Ad26.COV2.S vaccination and SARS-CoV-2 variants. The protocol was immunoSEQ multiplex PCR, while the TCRdb copy is restricted to in-frame clones and leaves out a portion. Of a few hundred thousand clones in the sample, 85% to 90% are singletons; the top ten hold around 5.5%. The input for sequencing was peripheral blood, taken in a trial of Ad26.COV2.S vaccine versus placebo. The receptors originated from a person aged 18-65 years who received the Ad26.COV2.S COVID-19 vaccine or a placebo. CDR3s include the opening cysteine and the closing phenylalanine or tryptophan. A D gene is named only where the DNA matches it firmly. Clone size is stated in some rows and not others, as once, few, many or a class when expanded.

clone_size: .
j_call: TRBJ1-1
v_call: TRBV5-6
d_call: .
cdr3_aa: CASSLGGLTEAFF
cdr3_nt: TGTGCCAGCAGCTTAGGGGGGCTAACTGAAGCTTTCTTT

clone_size: .
j_call: TRBJ2-5
v_call: TRBV4-3
d_call: TRBD2
cdr3_aa: CASSQEIMVRLATSKRETQYF
cdr3_nt: TGCGCCAGCAGCCAAGAGATCATGGTGAGACTAGCGACCTCCAAGCGAGAGACCCAGTACTTC

clone_size: .
j_call: TRBJ1-1
v_call: TRBV6-4
d_call: .
cdr3_aa: CASSETGRDTEAFF
cdr3_nt: TGTGCCAGCAGTGAAACAGGCAGGGACACTGAAGCTTTCTTT

clone_size: .
j_call: TRBJ1-2
v_call: TRBV5-1
d_call: .
cdr3_aa: CASSLSSTGYGYTF
cdr3_nt: TGCGCCAGCAGCTTAAGCAGTACCGGGTATGGCTACACCTTC

clone_size: few
j_call: TRBJ1-2
v_call: TRBV24-1
d_call: TRBD1
cdr3_aa: CATRGGVDYGYTF
cdr3_nt: TGTGCCACCAGAGGGGGCGTAGACTATGGCTACACCTTC

clone_size: .
j_call: TRBJ1-3
v_call: TRBV18
d_call: .
cdr3_aa: CASSIGRSSGNTIYF
cdr3_nt: TGTGCCAGCTCTATAGGACGAAGCTCTGGAAACACCATATATTTT

clone_size: .
j_call: TRBJ2-1
v_call: TRBV19
d_call: TRBD2
cdr3_aa: CASSRIPGLASNEQFF
cdr3_nt: TGTGCCAGTAGTAGAATTCCGGGACTAGCGTCCAATGAGCAGTTCTTC

clone_size: .
j_call: TRBJ1-2
v_call: TRBV6-5
d_call: .
cdr3_aa: CASTEDKYYGYTF
cdr3_nt: TGTGCCAGCACGGAGGACAAGTACTATGGCTACACCTTC

clone_size: .
j_call: TRBJ1-1
v_call: TRBV4-1
d_call: TRBD1
cdr3_aa: CASRGQGVIEAFF
cdr3_nt: TGCGCCAGCAGGGGACAGGGGGTTATTGAAGCTTTCTTT

clone_size: .
j_call: TRBJ2-3
v_call: TRBV5-6
d_call: TRBD2
cdr3_aa: CASSLYLAGGPTDTQYF
cdr3_nt: TGTGCCAGCAGCCTCTACCTAGCGGGGGGGCCGACAGATACGCAGTATTTT

clone_size: .
j_call: TRBJ2-7
v_call: TRBV19
d_call: TRBD1
cdr3_aa: CASSKGQGLGVDF
cdr3_nt: TGTGCCAGTAGTAAGGGACAGGGACTCGGTGTTGACTTC

clone_size: .
j_call: TRBJ2-2
v_call: TRBV27
d_call: TRBD2
cdr3_aa: CASSLREGPGELFF
cdr3_nt: TGTGCCAGCAGTTTGCGGGAGGGCCCCGGGGAGCTGTTTTTT

clone_size: once
j_call: TRBJ2-7
v_call: TRBV6-5
d_call: .
cdr3_aa: CASSSPWQGYEQYF
cdr3_nt: TGTGCCAGCAGTTCCCCGTGGCAGGGCTACGAGCAGTACTTC

clone_size: .
j_call: TRBJ1-1
v_call: TRBV5-8
d_call: .
cdr3_aa: CASSARKHRYDTEAFF
cdr3_nt: TGTGCCAGCAGCGCACGGAAGCACCGATACGACACTGAAGCTTTCTTT

clone_size: .
j_call: TRBJ1-6
v_call: TRBV6-6
d_call: .
cdr3_aa: CASSYSYLGDSPLHF
cdr3_nt: TGTGCCAGCAGTTACTCATACTTAGGTGATTCACCCCTCCACTTT

clone_size: .
j_call: TRBJ2-2
v_call: TRBV4-3
d_call: TRBD2
cdr3_aa: CASSSEASSGGGTGELFF
cdr3_nt: TGCGCCAGCAGTAGCGAGGCATCTAGCGGGGGGGGCACCGGGGAGCTGTTTTTT

clone_size: .
j_call: TRBJ1-1
v_call: TRBV10-3
d_call: .
cdr3_aa: CAISATINEAFF
cdr3_nt: TGTGCCATCAGTGCAACGATCAATGAAGCTTTCTTT

clone_size: .
j_call: TRBJ2-2
v_call: TRBV29-1
d_call: .
cdr3_aa: CSYYRADGITGELFF
cdr3_nt: TGCAGTTACTACCGGGCCGACGGTATCACCGGGGAGCTGTTTTTT

clone_size: .
j_call: TRBJ1-6
v_call: TRBV2
d_call: .
cdr3_aa: CASRGTGRYNSPLHF
cdr3_nt: TGTGCCAGCAGGGGTACAGGGCGCTATAATTCACCCCTCCACTTT

clone_size: .
j_call: TRBJ2-2
v_call: TRBV5-4
d_call: .
cdr3_aa: CASSSSSQGPNTGELFF
cdr3_nt: TGTGCCAGCAGCTCATCTTCTCAGGGCCCGAACACCGGGGAGCTGTTTTTT

clone_size: once
j_call: TRBJ1-6
v_call: TRBV5-1
d_call: .
cdr3_aa: CASSLAWGQGGSPLHF
cdr3_nt: TGCGCCAGCAGCTTGGCCTGGGGGCAGGGAGGCTCACCCCTCCACTTT

clone_size: .
j_call: TRBJ1-1
v_call: TRBV5-4
d_call: .
cdr3_aa: CASSLGGADTEAFF
cdr3_nt: TGTGCCAGCAGCTTGGGAGGGGCAGACACTGAAGCTTTCTTT

clone_size: many
j_call: TRBJ1-3
v_call: TRBV7-9
d_call: .
cdr3_aa: CASSPSRTTSGNTIYF
cdr3_nt: TGTGCCAGCAGCCCTTCTAGGACCACCTCTGGAAACACCATATATTTT

clone_size: .
j_call: TRBJ1-2
v_call: TRBV3-1/TRBV3-2
d_call: TRBD1
cdr3_aa: CASSQTRRTGEGGYTF
cdr3_nt: TGTGCCAGCAGCCAAACCCGACGGACAGGGGAGGGTGGCTACACCTTC

clone_size: .
j_call: TRBJ1-1
v_call: TRBV4-2
d_call: .
cdr3_aa: CASSQDEGRGINTEAFF
cdr3_nt: TGTGCCAGCAGCCAAGATGAAGGGAGGGGGATCAACACTGAAGCTTTCTTT

clone_size: .
j_call: TRBJ2-2
v_call: TRBV27
d_call: .
cdr3_aa: CASRTEGENTGELFF
cdr3_nt: TGTGCCAGCAGAACGGAGGGGGAGAACACCGGGGAGCTGTTTTTT

clone_size: .
j_call: TRBJ2-3
v_call: TRBV11-2
d_call: .
cdr3_aa: CASSLDHGSTDTQYF
cdr3_nt: TGTGCCAGCAGCTTAGATCACGGCTCCACAGATACGCAGTATTTT

clone_size: .
j_call: TRBJ1-4
v_call: TRBV5-4
d_call: .
cdr3_aa: CASSLGGIANEKLFF
cdr3_nt: TGTGCCAGCAGCTTGGGGGGCATAGCTAATGAAAAACTGTTTTTT

clone_size: .
j_call: TRBJ2-3
v_call: TRBV24-1
d_call: .
cdr3_aa: CATSEGGPMTDTQYF
cdr3_nt: TGTGCCACCAGTGAGGGGGGACCTATGACAGATACGCAGTATTTT

clone_size: .
j_call: TRBJ2-3
v_call: TRBV4-1
d_call: .
cdr3_aa: CASSLTVSTDTQYF
cdr3_nt: TGCGCCAGCAGCTTAACGGTTAGCACAGATACGCAGTATTTT

clone_size: .
j_call: TRBJ1-6
v_call: TRBV6-1
d_call: .
cdr3_aa: CASSESSGSPLHF
cdr3_nt: TGTGCCAGCAGTGAATCAAGCGGTTCACCCCTCCACTTT

clone_size: .
j_call: TRBJ1-1
v_call: TRBV19
d_call: .
cdr3_aa: CASKWENTEAFF
cdr3_nt: TGTGCCAGTAAATGGGAGAACACTGAAGCTTTCTTT

clone_size: .
j_call: TRBJ2-5
v_call: TRBV18
d_call: .
cdr3_aa: CASSPAGAETQYF
cdr3_nt: TGTGCCAGCTCACCAGCAGGGGCAGAGACCCAGTACTTC

clone_size: .
j_call: TRBJ1-2
v_call: TRBV3-1/TRBV3-2
d_call: .
cdr3_aa: CASSQDQGVYGYTF
cdr3_nt: TGTGCCAGCAGCCAAGACCAGGGCGTCTATGGCTACACCTTC

clone_size: .
j_call: TRBJ1-1
v_call: TRBV11-2
d_call: .
cdr3_aa: CASSLGGTGFTEAFF
cdr3_nt: TGTGCCAGCAGCTTAGGCGGCACAGGGTTTACTGAAGCTTTCTTT